This TCR beta chain was documented in a study of T cell responses to AZD1222 COVID-19 vaccine. With respect to this clone: Its antigen is as yet unknown.

Assay: immunoSEQ multiplex PCR; the TCRdb copy retains only in-frame clones and omits some. The sample holds about 75,000 clones, around 89% seen once. Broader study findings: Regions 160-218 and 743-854 dominated among vaccine-associated CD4 TCRs spanning spike. Targeting of unmutated variant regions was reportedly seen in nearly half of spike-specific TCRs. Among the donors, most were white British and more were female, and clonal diversity was possibly underestimated. Baseline seropositivity characterized only a handful of AZD1222 recipients.

The input for sequencing was peripheral blood, taken 28 days after the second dose of the MenACWY control vaccine. The receptor was derived from an adult who received the MenACWY meningococcal vaccine as a control.

The CDR3 nucleotides read TGTGCCAGCAGCCAAGTTATAAGGGGCGGCACAGATACGCAGTATTTT. As protein: CASSQVIRGGTDTQYF. The V gene is TRBV3-1 (or the pseudogene TRBV3-2), the J gene TRBJ2-3; D may be TRBD1 (5 bases). The V and J ends lost 1 base and 1 base respectively, with 12 bases between them. This CDR3 is 16 amino acids long. The germline gives CDR1 LGHDT, CDR2 YNNKEL (reference sequence).